The text below deals with one T cell receptor (beta chain). Its target is unknown. Quantitative barcoded 5'-RACE was used to prepare TCR beta libraries. Each CDR3 protein gets one entry after TCRdb re-called the 5' RACE reads with MiXCR. The sample includes hundreds of thousands of distinct CDR3 sequences, 25% to 30% of them seen just once. Germline-derived CDR1 and CDR2 are MNHNY and SVGAGI (reference sequence). The CDR3 covers 12 residues. The germline V and J ends were trimmed by 6 bases and 4 bases, with 9 bases remaining between them. The sample is drawn from a study of CD8 T cells in ankylosing spondylitis. Study conclusions and caveats: It appeared that ankylosing spondylitis blood was characterized by a TCR beta motif of 8 or 9 highly homologous variants.

This receptor was taken from a male donor with ankylosing spondylitis. Sequenced sample: blood, either unsorted or a sorted T cell fraction (not recorded which). The genes are TRBV6-6 and TRBJ1-1; no firm D call. CDR3 DNA: TGTGCCAGCAGCCGAGGTAGCACTGAAGCTTTCTTT. Protein sequence: CASSRGSTEAFF.